These T cell receptor beta chains were read from a single sample in a study of cytomegalovirus exposure and HLA in healthy donors. TCRdb's table, derived via immunoSEQ multiplex PCR, lists solely in-frame clones and lacks some. The sample has 85,000 to 100,000 clones; 78% are singletons. What was sequenced was PBMCs. These receptors were collected from a woman aged 60-75 years in good health and CMV-seronegative. The CDR3 runs from the conserved cysteine through the conserved F or W. Fields, in order: V gene, D gene, J gene, clone size, CDR3 DNA, CDR3 protein. D genes are given only for firm matches. Size is stated for part of the rows, as once, few or many counts, or as a class when the clone is expanded.

TRBV5-3	TRBD2	TRBJ2-4	-	TGTGCCAGAAGCGCGACTAGCCACCTCCTAGCCAAAAACATTCAGTACTTC	CARSATSHLLAKNIQYF
TRBV7-9	-	TRBJ1-1	-	TGTGCCAGCAGCCCGGGGGAGACCTTTATGAACACTGAAGCTTTCTTT	CASSPGETFMNTEAFF
TRBV2	TRBD1	TRBJ2-1	-	TGTGCCAGTACTAGTTCAACAGGGGGGTACAATGAGCAGTTCTTC	CASTSSTGGYNEQFF
TRBV7-2	-	TRBJ1-1	-	TGTGCCAGCAGCTTGATTGGAGGGAACACTGAAGCTTTCTTT	CASSLIGGNTEAFF
TRBV29-1	-	TRBJ2-2	few	TGCAGCGTTGGAGGCAGGGCTACCGGGGAGCTGTTTTTT	CSVGGRATGELFF
TRBV4-3	TRBD2	TRBJ2-1	-	TGCGCCAGCAGTAAAAAGAGGCGGGAGGTGTACAATGAGCAGTTCTTC	CASSKKRREVYNEQFF
TRBV2	TRBD1	TRBJ1-4	-	TGTGCCAGCACCCTGACAGGGACTAATGAAAAACTGTTTTTT	CASTLTGTNEKLFF
TRBV27	TRBD1	TRBJ1-4	once	TGTGCCAGCAGTTTACTCGGGACAGCAACCTCCGGCTATGAAAAACTGTTTTTT	CASSLLGTATSGYEKLFF
TRBV27	TRBD2	TRBJ2-7	-	TGTGCCAGCAGTAAACTAGCGGGCGGTCGCTACGAGCAGTACTTC	CASSKLAGGRYEQYF
TRBV5-1	TRBD1	TRBJ1-1	-	TGCGCCAGCAGCTCCCAGGGGGGTTTGGACACTGAAGCTTTCTTT	CASSSQGGLDTEAFF
TRBV19	-	TRBJ2-4	-	TGTGCCAGTAGTTCCCATTTAAGGTCGGGAGTTGGTGCCAAAAACATTCAGTACTTC	CASSSHLRSGVGAKNIQYF
TRBV13	TRBD2	TRBJ2-5	-	TGTGCCAGCAGCTTAATGGGCGGGGGGACTCAAGAGACCCAGTACTTC	CASSLMGGGTQETQYF
TRBV10-3	-	TRBJ1-1	-	TGTGCCATCAGTGAGATAGGGAGTTACGCTGAAGCTTTCTTT	CAISEIGSYAEAFF
TRBV6-5	-	TRBJ2-3	-	TGTGCCAGCAGTTACTCCAGGGTTGCAGATACGCAGTATTTT	CASSYSRVADTQYF
TRBV4-3	-	TRBJ1-1	-	TGCGCCAGCAGCCAAGAACGGGGAATGAACACTGAAGCTTTCTTT	CASSQERGMNTEAFF
TRBV2	TRBD1	TRBJ2-1	-	TGTGCCAGCAGTGAACAGGGGGCCACCTACAATGAGCAGTTCTTC	CASSEQGATYNEQFF
TRBV28	-	TRBJ1-2	few	TGTGCCAGCAGTTTAGGGGCAGGGGTGAACTATGGCTACACCTTC	CASSLGAGVNYGYTF
TRBV7-9	TRBD2	TRBJ2-3	-	TGTGCCAGCAGCGTTCGGACTAGCGGGATAACAGATACGCAGTATTTT	CASSVRTSGITDTQYF
TRBV7-6	TRBD1	TRBJ1-2	-	TGTGCCAGCAGCTTAAGCGGGACAGGAGGCTATGGCTACACCTTC	CASSLSGTGGYGYTF
TRBV7-8	-	TRBJ1-2	-	TGTGCCAGCAGCCCACAGGGTTATGGCTACACCTTC	CASSPQGYGYTF
TRBV5-1	-	TRBJ2-1	-	TGCGCCAGCAGCTTGGGGACAAACAATGAGCAGTTCTTC	CASSLGTNNEQFF
TRBV4-3	TRBD1	TRBJ2-7	-	TGCGCCAGCAGCCAAGAGCCGGGACAGGAAATCTACGAGCAGTACTTC	CASSQEPGQEIYEQYF
TRBV19	-	TRBJ1-1	-	TGTGCCAGTAGTTTTGGGTCCAGGGACACTGAAGCTTTCTTT	CASSFGSRDTEAFF
TRBV4-3	-	TRBJ2-1	-	TGCGCCAGCAGCCAAGTCTTTGGCGGGGGCCCTACTTACAATGAGCAGTTCTTC	CASSQVFGGGPTYNEQFF
TRBV6-6	-	TRBJ1-2	-	TGTGCCAGCAGTTACTCATCGGGTAATGGCTACACCTTC	CASSYSSGNGYTF
TRBV6-6	-	TRBJ2-7	-	TGTGCCAGCAGTTTCAACAGGGTCCCCTACGAGCAGTACTTC	CASSFNRVPYEQYF
TRBV4-3	-	TRBJ1-4	-	TGCGCCAGCAGCCAAGAGCGGTCTAATGAAAAACTGTTTTTT	CASSQERSNEKLFF
TRBV27	-	TRBJ1-1	once	TGTGCCAGCAGGAATCAGGGTCAGAACACTGAAGCTTTCTTT	CASRNQGQNTEAFF
TRBV7-2	-	TRBJ1-6	-	TGTGCCAGCAGCTTAGCGCTTAGGAGGGAGGAATCACCCCTCCACTTT	CASSLALRREESPLHF
TRBV5-6	TRBD2	TRBJ2-1	-	TGTGCCAGCAGCGTAGCGGGGGGACCTCGGGATGAGCAGTTCTTC	CASSVAGGPRDEQFF
TRBV6-4	TRBD1	TRBJ1-1	-	TGTGCCAGCAGGCCGGGACAGGCGAACACTGAAGCTTTCTTT	CASRPGQANTEAFF
TRBV2	TRBD1	TRBJ1-1	-	TGTGCCAGCAGTGGGGACAGTTACACTGAAGCTTTCTTT	CASSGDSYTEAFF
TRBV6-1	TRBD1	TRBJ1-2	-	TGTGCCAGCAGTGAGATGGACAGGGGCTATGGCTACACCTTC	CASSEMDRGYGYTF
TRBV5-1	TRBD1	TRBJ1-2	-	TGCGCCAGCAGCTACCGGGACAGGGGCCTTCACGATGGCTACACCTTC	CASSYRDRGLHDGYTF
TRBV25-1	TRBD1	TRBJ1-2	-	TGTGCCAGCAGGGACAGGGAAAACTATGGCTACACCTTC	CASRDRENYGYTF
TRBV18	-	TRBJ2-4	-	TGTGCCAGCTCACCAGGGCAAAACATTCAGTACTTC	CASSPGQNIQYF